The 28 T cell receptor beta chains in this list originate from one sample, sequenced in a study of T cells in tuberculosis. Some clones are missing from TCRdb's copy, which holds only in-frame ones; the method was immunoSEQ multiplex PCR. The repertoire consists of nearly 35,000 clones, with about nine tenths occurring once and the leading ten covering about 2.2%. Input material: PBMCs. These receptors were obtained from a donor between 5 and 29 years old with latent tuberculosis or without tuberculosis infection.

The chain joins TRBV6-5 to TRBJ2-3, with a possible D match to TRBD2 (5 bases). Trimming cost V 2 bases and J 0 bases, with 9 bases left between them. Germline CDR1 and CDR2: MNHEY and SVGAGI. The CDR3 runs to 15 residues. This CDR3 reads CASSYRRGSTDTQYF. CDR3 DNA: TGTGCCAGCAGTTACCGTCGCGGGAGCACAGATACGCAGTATTTT.

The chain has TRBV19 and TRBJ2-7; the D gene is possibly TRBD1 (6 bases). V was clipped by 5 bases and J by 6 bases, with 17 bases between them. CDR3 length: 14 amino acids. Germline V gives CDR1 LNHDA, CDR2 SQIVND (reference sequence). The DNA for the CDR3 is TGTGCCAGTAGTCAAAGACAGGAGGTGGGCGAGCAGTACTTC. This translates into CASSQRQEVGEQYF.

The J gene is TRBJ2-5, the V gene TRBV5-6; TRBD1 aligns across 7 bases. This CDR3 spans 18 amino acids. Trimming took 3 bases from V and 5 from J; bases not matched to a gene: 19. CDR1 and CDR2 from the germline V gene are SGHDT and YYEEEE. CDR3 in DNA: TGTGCCAGCAGCTCCTTACTCACGACATTCGACAGGGTTGAGACCCAGTACTTC. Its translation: CASSSLLTTFDRVETQYF.

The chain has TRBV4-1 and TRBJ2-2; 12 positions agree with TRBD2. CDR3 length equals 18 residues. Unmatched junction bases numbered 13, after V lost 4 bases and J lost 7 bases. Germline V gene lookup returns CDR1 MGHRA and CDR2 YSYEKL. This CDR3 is CASSLRDRLAGEIGELFF. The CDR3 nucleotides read TGCGCCAGCAGCCTAAGGGATCGACTAGCGGGAGAAATCGGGGAGCTGTTTTTT.

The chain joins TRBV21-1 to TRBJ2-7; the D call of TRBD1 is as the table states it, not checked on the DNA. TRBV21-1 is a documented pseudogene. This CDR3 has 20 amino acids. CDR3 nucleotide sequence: TGTGCCAGCAGCAAAGTTGAGCCGGGACAGGCTACTACGTACCTTTACGAGCAGTACTTC. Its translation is CASSKVEPGQATTYLYEQYF.

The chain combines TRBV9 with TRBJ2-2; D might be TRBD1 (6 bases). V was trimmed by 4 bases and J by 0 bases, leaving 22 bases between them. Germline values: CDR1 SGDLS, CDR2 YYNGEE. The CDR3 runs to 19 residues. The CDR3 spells CASSLQGSEQHSNTGELFF. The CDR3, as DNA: TGTGCCAGCAGCCTTCAGGGGTCCGAACAACACTCGAACACCGGGGAGCTGTTTTTT.

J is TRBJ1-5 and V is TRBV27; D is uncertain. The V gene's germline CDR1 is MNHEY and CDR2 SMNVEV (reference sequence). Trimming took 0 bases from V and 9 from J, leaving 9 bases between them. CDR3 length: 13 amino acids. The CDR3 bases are TGTGCCAGCAGTTTATCCCTCGGAGGGCCCCAGCATTTT. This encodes CASSLSLGGPQHF.

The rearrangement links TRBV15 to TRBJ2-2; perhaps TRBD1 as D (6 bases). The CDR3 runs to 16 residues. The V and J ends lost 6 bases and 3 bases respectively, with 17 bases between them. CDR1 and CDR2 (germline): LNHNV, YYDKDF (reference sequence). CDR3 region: CATSRTDRKYTGELFF. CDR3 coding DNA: TGTGCCACCAGTCGGACAGACAGAAAGTACACCGGGGAGCTGTTTTTT.

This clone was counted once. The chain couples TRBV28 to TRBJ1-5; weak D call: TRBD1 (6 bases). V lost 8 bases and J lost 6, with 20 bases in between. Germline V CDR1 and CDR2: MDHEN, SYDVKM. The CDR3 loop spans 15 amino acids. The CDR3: CASENFRGARQPQHF. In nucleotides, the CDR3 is TGTGCCAGCGAGAATTTCAGGGGCGCGCGTCAGCCCCAGCATTTT. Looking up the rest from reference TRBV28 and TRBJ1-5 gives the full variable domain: DVKVTQSSRYLVKRTGEKVFLECVQDMDHENMFWYRQDPGLGLRLIYFSYDVKMKEKGDIPEGYSVSREKKERFSLILESASTNQTSMYLCASENFRGARQPQHFGDGTRLSIL.

CDR3 in DNA: TGTGCTAGTGGCACCGGGACAGCTACAGATACGCAGTATTTT. It encodes CASGTGTATDTQYF. The gene calls are TRBV12-5 and TRBJ2-3, with 7 bases fitting TRBD1. The germline gives CDR1 LGHNT, CDR2 FRNRAP. V lost 6 bases and J lost 3; bases outside the gene matches: 6. The CDR3 has 14 residues.

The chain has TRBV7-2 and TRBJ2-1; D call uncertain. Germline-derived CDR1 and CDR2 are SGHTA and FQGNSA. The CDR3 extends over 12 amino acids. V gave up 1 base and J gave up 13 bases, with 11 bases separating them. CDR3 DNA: TGTGCCAGCAGCTTAGTTGGTGAAAGCCAGTTCTTC. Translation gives CASSLVGESQFF.

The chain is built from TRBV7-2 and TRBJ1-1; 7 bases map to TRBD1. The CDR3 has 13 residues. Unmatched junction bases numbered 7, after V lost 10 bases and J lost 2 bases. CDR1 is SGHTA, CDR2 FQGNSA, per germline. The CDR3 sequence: CATEGARNTEAFF. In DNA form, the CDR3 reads TGTGCCACCGAGGGGGCGCGTAACACTGAAGCTTTCTTT.

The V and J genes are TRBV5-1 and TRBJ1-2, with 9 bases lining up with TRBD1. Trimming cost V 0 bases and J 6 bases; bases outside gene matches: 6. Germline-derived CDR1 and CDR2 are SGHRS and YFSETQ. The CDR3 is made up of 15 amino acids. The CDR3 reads CASSLAIRDRDGYTF. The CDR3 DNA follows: TGCGCCAGCAGCTTGGCAATCCGGGACAGGGATGGCTACACCTTC. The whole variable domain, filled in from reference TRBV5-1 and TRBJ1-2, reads KAGVTQTPRYLIKTRGQQVTLSCSPISGHRSVSWYQQTPGQGLQFLFEYFSETQRNKGNFPGRFSGRQFSNSRSEMNVSTLELGDSALYLCASSLAIRDRDGYTFGSGTRLTVV.

The CDR3 DNA sequence: TGTGCCAGCAGCTCAGGGGGCCGAGATGGCTACACCTTC. The encoded protein is CASSSGGRDGYTF. The chain is built from TRBV7-9 and TRBJ1-2; 8 nucleotides line up with TRBD1. With V trimmed by 4 bases and J by 6 bases, 4 bases remained unmatched. The CDR3 is made up of 13 amino acids. The germline CDR1 and CDR2 sequences are SEHNR and FQNEAQ (reference sequence).

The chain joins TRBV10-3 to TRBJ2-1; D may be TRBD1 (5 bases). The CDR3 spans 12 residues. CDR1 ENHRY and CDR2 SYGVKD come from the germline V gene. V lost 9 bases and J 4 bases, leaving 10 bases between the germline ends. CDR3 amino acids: CAIRDSYNEQFF. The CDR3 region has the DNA TGTGCCATACGCGACAGTTACAATGAGCAGTTCTTC.

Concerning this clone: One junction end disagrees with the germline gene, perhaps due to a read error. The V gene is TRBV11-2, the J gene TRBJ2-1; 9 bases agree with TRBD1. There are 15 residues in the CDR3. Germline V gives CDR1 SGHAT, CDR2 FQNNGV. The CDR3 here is CASSLEAGTGNEQFF. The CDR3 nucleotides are TGTGCCAGCAGCCTAGAGGCCGGGACAGGGAATGAGCAGTTCTTC.

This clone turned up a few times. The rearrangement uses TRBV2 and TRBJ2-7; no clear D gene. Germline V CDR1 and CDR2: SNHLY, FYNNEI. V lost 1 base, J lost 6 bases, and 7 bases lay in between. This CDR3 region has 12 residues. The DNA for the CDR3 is TGTGCCAGCAGTGAAGACACCGCCGAGCAGTACTTC. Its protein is CASSEDTAEQYF.

This chain's CDR3 is CASSETRVRNIQYF. The CDR3 DNA sequence: TGTGCCAGCAGTGAAACCAGGGTGAGAAACATTCAGTACTTC. The genes are TRBV2 and TRBJ2-4, with D tentatively TRBD1 (5 bases). V dropped 2 bases and J dropped 6 bases, with 11 bases sitting between them. This CDR3 has 14 residues. Germline V gene lookup returns CDR1 SNHLY and CDR2 FYNNEI.

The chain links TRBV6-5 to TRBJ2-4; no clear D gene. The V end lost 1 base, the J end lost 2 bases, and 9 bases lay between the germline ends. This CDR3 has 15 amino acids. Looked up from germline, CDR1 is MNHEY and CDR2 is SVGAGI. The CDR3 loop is CASSYYEETKNIQYF. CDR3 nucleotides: TGTGCCAGCAGTTACTATGAGGAGACCAAAAACATTCAGTACTTC.

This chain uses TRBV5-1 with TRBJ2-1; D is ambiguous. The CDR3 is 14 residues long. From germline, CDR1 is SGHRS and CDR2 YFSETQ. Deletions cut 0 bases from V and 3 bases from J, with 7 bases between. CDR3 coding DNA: TGCGCCAGCAGCTTGGACTCTTTCTACAATGAGCAGTTCTTC. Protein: CASSLDSFYNEQFF.

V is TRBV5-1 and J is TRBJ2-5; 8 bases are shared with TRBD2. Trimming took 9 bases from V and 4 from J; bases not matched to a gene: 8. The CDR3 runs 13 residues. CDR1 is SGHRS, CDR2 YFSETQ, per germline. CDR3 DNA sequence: TGCGCCACCGGGGGGGGTAGCGGAGAGACCCAGTACTTC. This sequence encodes CATGGGSGETQYF.

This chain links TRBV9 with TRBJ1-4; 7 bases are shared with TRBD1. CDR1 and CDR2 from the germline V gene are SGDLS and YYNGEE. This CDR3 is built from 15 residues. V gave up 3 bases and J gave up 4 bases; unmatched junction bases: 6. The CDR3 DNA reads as TGTGCCAGCAGCGCGCCGGGACAGCATAATGAAAAACTGTTTTTT. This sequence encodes CASSAPGQHNEKLFF.

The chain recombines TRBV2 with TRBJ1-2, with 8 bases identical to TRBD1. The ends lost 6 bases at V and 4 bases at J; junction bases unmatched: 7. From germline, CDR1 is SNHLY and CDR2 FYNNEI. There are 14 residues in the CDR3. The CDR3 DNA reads TGTGCCAGCAGAAGGACAGGGATTGTCTATGGCTACACCTTC. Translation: CASRRTGIVYGYTF.

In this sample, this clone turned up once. The CDR3: CASSLTRGNEQFF. Written as DNA, the CDR3 is TGTGCCAGCAGCTTAACGAGAGGGAATGAGCAGTTCTTC. The chain is built from TRBV7-3 and TRBJ2-1; D is perhaps TRBD2 (5 bases). The ends were cut back, 0 bases at V and 7 bases at J, with 7 bases in the middle. Germline lookup yields CDR1 SGHTA and CDR2 FQGTGA. The CDR3 spans 13 residues.

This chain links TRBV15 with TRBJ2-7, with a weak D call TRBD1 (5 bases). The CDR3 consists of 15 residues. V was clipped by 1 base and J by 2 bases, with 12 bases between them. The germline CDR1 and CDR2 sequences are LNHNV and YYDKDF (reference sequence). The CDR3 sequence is CATSRVGRAAYEQYF. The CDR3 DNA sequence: TGTGCCACCAGCAGAGTTGGCAGGGCCGCCTACGAGCAGTACTTC.

For the CDR3, the DNA is TGTGCCAGCAGCGTTACAGGGGTGTGGTCCGAGCAGTACTTC. The encoded protein is CASSVTGVWSEQYF. The chain links TRBV2 to TRBJ2-7; TRBD1 aligns across 7 bases. Trimming at V came to 6 bases and at J to 6 bases, leaving 11 bases not matched to a gene. The CDR3 has 14 residues. Germline loops: CDR1 SNHLY, CDR2 FYNNEI.

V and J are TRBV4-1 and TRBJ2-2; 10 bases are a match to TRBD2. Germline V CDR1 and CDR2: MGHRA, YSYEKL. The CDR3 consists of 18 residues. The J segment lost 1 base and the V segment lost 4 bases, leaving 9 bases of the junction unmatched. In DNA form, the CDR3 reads TGCGCCAGCAGCCTTCCGGGTAGCGGGGGGTGGAACACCGGGGAGCTGTTTTTT. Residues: CASSLPGSGGWNTGELFF.

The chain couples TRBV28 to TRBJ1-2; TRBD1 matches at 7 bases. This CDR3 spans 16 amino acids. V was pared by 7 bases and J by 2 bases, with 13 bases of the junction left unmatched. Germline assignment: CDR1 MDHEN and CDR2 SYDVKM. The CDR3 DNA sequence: TGTGCCAGCACCCGACGGGGCAGGGGGGTAAACTATGGCTACACCTTC. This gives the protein CASTRRGRGVNYGYTF.